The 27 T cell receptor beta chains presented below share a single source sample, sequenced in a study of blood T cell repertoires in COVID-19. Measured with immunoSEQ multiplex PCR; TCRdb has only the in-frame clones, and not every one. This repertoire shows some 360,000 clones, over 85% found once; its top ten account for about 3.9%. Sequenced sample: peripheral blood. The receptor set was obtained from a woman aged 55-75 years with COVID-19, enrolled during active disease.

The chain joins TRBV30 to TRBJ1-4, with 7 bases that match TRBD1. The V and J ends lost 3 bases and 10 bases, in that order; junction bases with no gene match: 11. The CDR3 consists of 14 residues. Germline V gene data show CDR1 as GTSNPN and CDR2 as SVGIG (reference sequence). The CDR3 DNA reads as TGTGCCTGGAGGCTCCCTGACAGGGACGGAAAACTGTTTTTT. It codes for CAWRLPDRDGKLFF.

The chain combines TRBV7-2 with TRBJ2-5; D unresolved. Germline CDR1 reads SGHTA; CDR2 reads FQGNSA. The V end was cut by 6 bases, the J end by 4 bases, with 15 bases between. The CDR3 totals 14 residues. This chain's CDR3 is CASRSPGSSETQYF. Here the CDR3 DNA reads TGTGCCAGCAGATCTCCCGGTAGCTCAGAGACCCAGTACTTC.

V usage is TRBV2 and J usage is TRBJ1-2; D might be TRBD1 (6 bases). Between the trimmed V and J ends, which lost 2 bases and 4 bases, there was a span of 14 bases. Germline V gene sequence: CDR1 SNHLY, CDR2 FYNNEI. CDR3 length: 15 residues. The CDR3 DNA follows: TGTGCCAGCAGTGAAAGGACGGGGGGCGCCTATGGCTACACCTTC. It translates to CASSERTGGAYGYTF.

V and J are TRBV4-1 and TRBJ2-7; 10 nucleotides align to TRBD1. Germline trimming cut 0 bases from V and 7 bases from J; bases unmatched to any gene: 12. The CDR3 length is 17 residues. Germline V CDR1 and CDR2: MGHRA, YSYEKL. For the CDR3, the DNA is TGCGCCAGCAGCCAAGATTTGGGAGGACAGGGGGTTGGGGAGCAGTACTTC. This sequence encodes CASSQDLGGQGVGEQYF.

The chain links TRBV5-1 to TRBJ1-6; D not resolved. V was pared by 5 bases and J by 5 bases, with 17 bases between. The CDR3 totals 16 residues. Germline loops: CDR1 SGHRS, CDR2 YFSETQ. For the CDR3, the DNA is TGCGCCAGCAGTCCCTTGGAACAGTTTAATAATTCACCCCTCCACTTT. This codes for CASSPLEQFNNSPLHF.

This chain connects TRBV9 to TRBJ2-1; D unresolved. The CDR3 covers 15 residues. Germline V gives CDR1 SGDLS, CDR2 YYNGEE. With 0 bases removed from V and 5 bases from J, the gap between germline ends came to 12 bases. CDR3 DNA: TGTGCCAGCAGCGTAGCACCTCTGAGGCACAATGAGCAGTTCTTC. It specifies CASSVAPLRHNEQFF.

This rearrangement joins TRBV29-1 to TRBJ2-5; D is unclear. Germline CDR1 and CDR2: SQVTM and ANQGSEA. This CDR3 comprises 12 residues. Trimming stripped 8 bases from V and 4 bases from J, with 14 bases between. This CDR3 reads CSSLVPGETQYF. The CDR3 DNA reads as TGCAGCTCTCTAGTCCCCGGAGAGACCCAGTACTTC.

CDR3 loop: CASSLVADYEQYF. CDR3 bases: TGTGCCAGCAGCTTGGTGGCAGACTACGAGCAGTACTTC. The chain joins TRBV5-6 to TRBJ2-7; unclear D gene. The length of the CDR3 is 13 residues. Germline V gene lookup returns CDR1 SGHDT and CDR2 YYEEEE. The ends were cut back, 0 bases at V and 3 bases at J, with 7 bases in the middle.

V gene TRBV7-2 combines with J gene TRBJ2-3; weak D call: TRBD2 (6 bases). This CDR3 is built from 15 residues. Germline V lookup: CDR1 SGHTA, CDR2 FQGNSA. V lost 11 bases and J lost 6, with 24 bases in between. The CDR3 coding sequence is TGTGCCGGGGGGAGGACACCTGTGGGGAAGGATACGCAGTATTTT. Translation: CAGGRTPVGKDTQYF.

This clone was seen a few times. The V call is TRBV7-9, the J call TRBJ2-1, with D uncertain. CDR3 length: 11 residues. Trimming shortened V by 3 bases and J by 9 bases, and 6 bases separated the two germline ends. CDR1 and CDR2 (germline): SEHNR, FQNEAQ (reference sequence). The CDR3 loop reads CASSLGSEQFF. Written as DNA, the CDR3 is TGTGCCAGCAGCTTGGGCAGTGAGCAGTTCTTC.

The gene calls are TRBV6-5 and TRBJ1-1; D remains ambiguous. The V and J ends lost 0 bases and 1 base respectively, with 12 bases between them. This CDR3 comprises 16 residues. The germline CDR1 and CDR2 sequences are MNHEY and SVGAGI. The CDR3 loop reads CASSYSSRNKNTEAFF. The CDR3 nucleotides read TGTGCCAGCAGTTACTCGAGTCGCAATAAGAACACTGAAGCTTTCTTT.

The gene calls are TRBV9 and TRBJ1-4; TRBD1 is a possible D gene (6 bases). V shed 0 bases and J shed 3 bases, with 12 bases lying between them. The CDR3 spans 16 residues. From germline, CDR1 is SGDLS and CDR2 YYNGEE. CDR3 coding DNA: TGTGCCAGCAGCGTAGGGGGGCGCCGGCCTAATGAAAAACTGTTTTTT. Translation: CASSVGGRRPNEKLFF.

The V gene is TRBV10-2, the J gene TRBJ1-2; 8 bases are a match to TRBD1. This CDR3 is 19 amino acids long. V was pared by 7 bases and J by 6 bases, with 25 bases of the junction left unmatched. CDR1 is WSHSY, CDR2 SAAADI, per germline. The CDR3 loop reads CASIGLSLAEGQGIDGYTF. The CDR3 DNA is TGCGCCAGCATCGGGCTCTCTCTCGCCGAAGGACAGGGAATTGATGGCTACACCTTC.

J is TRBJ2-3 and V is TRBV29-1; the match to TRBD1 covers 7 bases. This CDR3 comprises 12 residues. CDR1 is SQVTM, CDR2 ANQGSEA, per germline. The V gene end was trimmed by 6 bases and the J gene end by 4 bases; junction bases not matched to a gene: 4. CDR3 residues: CSVTGDADTQYF. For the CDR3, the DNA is TGCAGCGTAACAGGGGACGCAGATACGCAGTATTTT.

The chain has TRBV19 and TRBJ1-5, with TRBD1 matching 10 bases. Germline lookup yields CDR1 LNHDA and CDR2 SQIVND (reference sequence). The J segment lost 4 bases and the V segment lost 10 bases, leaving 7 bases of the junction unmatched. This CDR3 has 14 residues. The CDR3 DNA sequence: TGTGCCACCTTGGGACAGGGGTTTAATCAGCCCCAGCATTTT. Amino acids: CATLGQGFNQPQHF.

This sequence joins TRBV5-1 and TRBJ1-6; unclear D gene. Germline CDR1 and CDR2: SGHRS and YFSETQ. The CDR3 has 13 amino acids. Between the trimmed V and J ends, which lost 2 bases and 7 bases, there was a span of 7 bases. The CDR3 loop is CASSLAGNSPLHF. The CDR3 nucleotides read TGCGCCAGCAGCTTAGCGGGGAATTCACCCCTCCACTTT.

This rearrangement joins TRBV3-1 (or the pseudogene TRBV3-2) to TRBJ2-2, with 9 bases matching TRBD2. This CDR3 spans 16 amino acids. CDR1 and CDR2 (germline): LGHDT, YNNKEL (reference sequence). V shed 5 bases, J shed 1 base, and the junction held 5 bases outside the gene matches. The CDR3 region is CASSAQRGVNTGELFF. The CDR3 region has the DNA TGTGCCAGCAGCGCACAGCGGGGGGTGAACACCGGGGAGCTGTTTTTT.

CDR3 region: CASAVRYTYEQYF. Written as DNA, the CDR3 is TGTGCCAGCGCCGTACGGTATACCTACGAGCAGTACTTC. The rearrangement uses TRBV6-5 and TRBJ2-7; D call uncertain. Germline assignment: CDR1 MNHEY and CDR2 SVGAGI. Trimming stripped 8 bases from V and 2 bases from J, with 13 bases between. The CDR3 sequence is 13 residues long.

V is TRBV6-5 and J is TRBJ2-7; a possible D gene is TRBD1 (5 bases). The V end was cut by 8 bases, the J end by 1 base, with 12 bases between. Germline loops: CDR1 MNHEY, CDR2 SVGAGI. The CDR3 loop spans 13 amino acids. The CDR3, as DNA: TGTGCCAGCGGGGTGGGGCCTTCCTACGAGCAGTACTTC. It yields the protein CASGVGPSYEQYF.

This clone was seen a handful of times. DNA for the CDR3: TGTGCCAGCAGCCAAGGACAGGGGGCCTATGGCTACACCTTC. This codes for CASSQGQGAYGYTF. The rearrangement uses TRBV3-1 (or the pseudogene TRBV3-2) and TRBJ1-2, with 10 bases matching TRBD1. V lost 1 base to trimming and J lost 4 bases; unmatched junction nucleotides: 0. The CDR3 runs 14 residues. In germline, CDR1 is LGHDT, CDR2 YNNKEL (reference sequence).

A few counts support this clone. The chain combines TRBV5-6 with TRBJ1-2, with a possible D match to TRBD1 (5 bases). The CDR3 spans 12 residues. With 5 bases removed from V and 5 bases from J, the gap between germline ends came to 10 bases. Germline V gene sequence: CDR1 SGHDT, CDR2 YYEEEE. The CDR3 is CASRTGLYGYTF. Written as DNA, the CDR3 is TGTGCCAGCAGAACGGGACTTTATGGCTACACCTTC.

CDR3 nucleotides: TGTGCCAGCAGCCCTTTCGGGTCGTCAGGGGCCAACGTCCTGACTTTC. Its translation is CASSPFGSSGANVLTF. V usage is TRBV2 and J usage is TRBJ2-6, with D unresolved. Per germline, CDR1 SNHLY and CDR2 FYNNEI. The CDR3 consists of 16 residues. With 6 bases removed from V and 4 bases from J, the gap between germline ends came to 16 bases.

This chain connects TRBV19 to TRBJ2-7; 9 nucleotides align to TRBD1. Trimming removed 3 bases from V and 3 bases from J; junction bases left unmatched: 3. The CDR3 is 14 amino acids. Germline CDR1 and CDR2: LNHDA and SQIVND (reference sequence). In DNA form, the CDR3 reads TGTGCCAGTAGTATCTCGGGACAGGGCTACGAGCAGTACTTC. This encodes CASSISGQGYEQYF.

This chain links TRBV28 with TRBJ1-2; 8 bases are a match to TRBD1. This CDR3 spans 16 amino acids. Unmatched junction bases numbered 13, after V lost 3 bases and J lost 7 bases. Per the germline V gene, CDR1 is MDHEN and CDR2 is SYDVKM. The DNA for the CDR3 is TGTGCCAGCAGTTTCCTCAGCAACGGACAGGGACTTGGCTACACCTTC. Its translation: CASSFLSNGQGLGYTF.

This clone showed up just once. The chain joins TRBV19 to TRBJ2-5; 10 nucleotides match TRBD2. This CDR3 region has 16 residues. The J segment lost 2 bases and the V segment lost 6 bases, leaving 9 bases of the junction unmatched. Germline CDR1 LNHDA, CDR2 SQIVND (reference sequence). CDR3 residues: CASSSSSGGGQETQYF. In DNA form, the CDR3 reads TGTGCCAGTAGCTCGTCTAGCGGGGGAGGGCAAGAGACCCAGTACTTC.

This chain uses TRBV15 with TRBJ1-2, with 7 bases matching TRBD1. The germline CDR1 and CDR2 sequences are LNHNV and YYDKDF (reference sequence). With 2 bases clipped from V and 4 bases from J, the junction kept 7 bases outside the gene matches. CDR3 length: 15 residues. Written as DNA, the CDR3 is TGTGCCACCAGCAGACCTCTAACAGGGGCCTATGGCTACACCTTC. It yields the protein CATSRPLTGAYGYTF.

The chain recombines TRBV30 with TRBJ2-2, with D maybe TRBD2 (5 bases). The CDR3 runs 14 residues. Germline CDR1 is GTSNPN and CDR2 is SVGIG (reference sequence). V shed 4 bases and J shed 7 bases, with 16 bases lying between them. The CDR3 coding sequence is TGTGCCTGGACCGCGGCGGTTGGGAGCGGGGAGCTGTTTTTT. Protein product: CAWTAAVGSGELFF.